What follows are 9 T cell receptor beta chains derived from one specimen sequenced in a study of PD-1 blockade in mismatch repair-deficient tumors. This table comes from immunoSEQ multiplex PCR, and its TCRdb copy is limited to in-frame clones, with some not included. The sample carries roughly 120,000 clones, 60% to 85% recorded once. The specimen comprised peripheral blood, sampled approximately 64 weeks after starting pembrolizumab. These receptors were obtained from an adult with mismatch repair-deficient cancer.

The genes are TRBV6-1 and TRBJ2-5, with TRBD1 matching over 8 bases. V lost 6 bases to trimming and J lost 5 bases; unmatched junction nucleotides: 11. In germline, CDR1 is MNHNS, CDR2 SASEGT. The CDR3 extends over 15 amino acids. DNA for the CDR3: TGTGCCAGCAGGACCTCACCCACAGGGGGGGAGACCCAGTACTTC. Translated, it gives CASRTSPTGGETQYF.

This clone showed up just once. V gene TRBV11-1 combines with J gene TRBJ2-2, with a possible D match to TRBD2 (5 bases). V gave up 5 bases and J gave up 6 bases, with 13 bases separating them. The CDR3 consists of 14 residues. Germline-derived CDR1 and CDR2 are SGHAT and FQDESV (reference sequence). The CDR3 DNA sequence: TGTGCCAGCAGCCCTACCCTCGGGGCCGGGGAGCTGTTTTTT. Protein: CASSPTLGAGELFF. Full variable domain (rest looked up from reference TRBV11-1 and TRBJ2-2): EAEVAQSPRYKITEKSQAVAFWCDPISGHATLYWYRQILGQGPELLVQFQDESVVDDSQLPKDRFSAERLKGVDSTLKIQPAELGDSAMYLCASSPTLGAGELFFGEGSRLTVL.

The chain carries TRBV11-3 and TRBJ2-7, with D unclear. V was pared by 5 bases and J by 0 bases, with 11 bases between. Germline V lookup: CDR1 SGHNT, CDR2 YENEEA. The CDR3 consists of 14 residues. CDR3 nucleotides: TGTGCCAGCAGCGGTAGGGCGACCTCCTACGAGCAGTACTTC. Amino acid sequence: CASSGRATSYEQYF.

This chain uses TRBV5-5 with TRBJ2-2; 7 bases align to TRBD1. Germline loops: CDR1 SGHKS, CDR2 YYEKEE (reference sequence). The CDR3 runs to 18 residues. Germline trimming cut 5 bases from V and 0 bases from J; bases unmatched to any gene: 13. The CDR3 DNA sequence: TGTGCCAGCAGATATGGCGCCGGGACAGACGCGAACACCGGGGAGCTGTTTTTT. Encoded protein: CASRYGAGTDANTGELFF. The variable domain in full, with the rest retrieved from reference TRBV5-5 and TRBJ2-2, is DAGVTQSPTHLIKTRGQQVTLRCSPISGHKSVSWYQQVLGQGPQFIFQYYEKEERGRGNFPDRFSARQFPNYSSELNVNALLLGDSALYLCASRYGAGTDANTGELFFGEGSRLTVL.

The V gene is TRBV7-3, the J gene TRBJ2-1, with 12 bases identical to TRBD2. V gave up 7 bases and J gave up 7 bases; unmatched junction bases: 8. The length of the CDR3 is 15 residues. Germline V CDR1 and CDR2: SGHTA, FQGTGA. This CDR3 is CASKSGTSGPNEQFF. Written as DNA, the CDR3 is TGTGCCAGCAAATCCGGGACTAGCGGGCCAAATGAGCAGTTCTTC. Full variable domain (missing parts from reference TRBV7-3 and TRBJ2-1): GAGVSQTPSNKVTEKGKYVELRCDPISGHTALYWYRQSLGQGPEFLIYFQGTGAADDSGLPNDRFFAVRPEGSVSTLKIQRTERGDSAVYLCASKSGTSGPNEQFFGPGTRLTVL.

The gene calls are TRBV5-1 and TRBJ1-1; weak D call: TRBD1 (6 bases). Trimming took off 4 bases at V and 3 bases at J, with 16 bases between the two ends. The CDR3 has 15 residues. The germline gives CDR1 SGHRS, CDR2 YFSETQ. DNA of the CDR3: TGCGCCAGCAGCAAAAACATAGGGGGTGACACTGAAGCTTTCTTT. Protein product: CASSKNIGGDTEAFF. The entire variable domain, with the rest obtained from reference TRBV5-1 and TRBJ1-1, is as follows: KAGVTQTPRYLIKTRGQQVTLSCSPISGHRSVSWYQQTPGQGLQFLFEYFSETQRNKGNFPGRFSGRQFSNSRSEMNVSTLELGDSALYLCASSKNIGGDTEAFFGQGTRLTVV.

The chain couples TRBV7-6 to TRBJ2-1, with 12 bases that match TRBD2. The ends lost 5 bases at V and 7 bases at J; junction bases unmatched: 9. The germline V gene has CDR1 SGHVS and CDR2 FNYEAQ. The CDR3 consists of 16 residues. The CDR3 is CASSARGTSGFNEQFF. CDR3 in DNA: TGTGCCAGCAGCGCCCGGGGGACTAGCGGGTTTAATGAGCAGTTCTTC.

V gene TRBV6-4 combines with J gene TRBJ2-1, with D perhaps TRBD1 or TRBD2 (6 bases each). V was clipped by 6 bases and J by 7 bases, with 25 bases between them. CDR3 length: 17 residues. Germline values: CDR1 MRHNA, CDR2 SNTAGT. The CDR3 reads CASSPPRPGARKNEQFF. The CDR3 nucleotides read TGTGCCAGCAGCCCCCCCCGTCCGGGGGCGCGTAAGAATGAGCAGTTCTTC.

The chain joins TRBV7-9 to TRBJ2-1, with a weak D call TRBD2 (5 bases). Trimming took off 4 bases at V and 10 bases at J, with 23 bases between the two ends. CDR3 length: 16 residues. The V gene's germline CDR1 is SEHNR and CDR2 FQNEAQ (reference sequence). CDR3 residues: CASSSLRGGHFWEQFF. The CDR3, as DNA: TGTGCCAGCAGCTCCCTCCGGGGTGGCCATTTTTGGGAGCAGTTCTTC.